The 30 T cell receptor beta chains below were found in one sample sequenced in a study of blood T cell repertoires in COVID-19 (dated by TCRdb to 2020 to 2022). The library was obtained by the immunoSEQ multiplex PCR assay. TCRdb took over this immuneACCESS table, retaining in-frame rearrangements with V and J assigned. Such tables are incomplete; in checked studies, under half of the missing clones stem from an unresolved V gene, and the remainder is unexplained. In all, the sample holds 250,000 or so clones, and around nine tenths of those were seen once. The ten biggest clones cover over 8% of the sample. Sequenced input: peripheral blood. The receptors shown here come from a man aged 35-49 years with active or convalescent COVID-19.

The chain carries TRBV19 and TRBJ1-6; 9 nucleotides agree with TRBD1. Unmatched junction bases numbered 7, after V lost 6 bases and J lost 7 bases. The germline V gene has CDR1 LNHDA and CDR2 SQIVND (reference sequence). The CDR3 covers 15 residues. CDR3 DNA: TGTGCCAGTAGGCCCCGGACAGGGGAAAATTCACCCCTCCACTTT. Translating gives CASRPRTGENSPLHF.

The chain combines TRBV4-1 with TRBJ1-4; the match to TRBD1 covers 8 bases. Germline V gene data show CDR1 as MGHRA and CDR2 as YSYEKL. The CDR3 extends over 15 amino acids. Trimming took 6 bases from V and 8 from J; bases not matched to a gene: 11. The CDR3 region has the DNA TGCGCCAGCAGAGCTCCGGGACAGGCGGCGGAAAAACTGTTTTTT. This gives the protein CASRAPGQAAEKLFF.

There are a few counts of this clone. The CDR3 here is CAWSVRRPGVSYNEQFF. The CDR3 DNA reads TGTGCCTGGAGTGTTCGGCGACCGGGGGTCTCCTACAATGAGCAGTTCTTC. The J gene is TRBJ2-1, the V gene TRBV30, with D perhaps TRBD2 (6 bases). Germline V gives CDR1 GTSNPN, CDR2 SVGIG (reference sequence). This CDR3 contains 17 residues. Trimming took 0 bases from V and 0 from J, leaving 15 bases between them.

The chain links TRBV6-4 to TRBJ2-2; 7 bases line up with TRBD2. V gave up 10 bases and J gave up 3 bases; unmatched junction bases: 8. Looked up from germline, CDR1 is MRHNA and CDR2 is SNTAGT. This CDR3 region has 14 residues. The CDR3 DNA reads as TGTGCCACCAAGGGAGGGTTCGACACCGGGGAGCTGTTTTTT. It specifies CATKGGFDTGELFF.

The CDR3 is CASAGSYTGELFF. The CDR3 DNA sequence: TGTGCCAGCGCGGGCTCGTACACCGGGGAGCTGTTTTTT. The V and J genes are TRBV6-5 and TRBJ2-2; D perhaps matches TRBD2 (5 bases). Trimming left V 8 bases short and J 3 bases short, with 10 bases between. CDR1 is MNHEY, CDR2 SVGAGI, per germline. The CDR3 totals 13 residues.

V usage is TRBV14 and J usage is TRBJ1-4; D is unresolved. The CDR3 is 14 amino acids. V gave up 4 bases and J gave up 10 bases, with 16 bases separating them. Germline V gene lookup returns CDR1 SGHDN and CDR2 FVKESK. For the CDR3, the DNA is TGTGCCAGCAGCCCCGGTCATTCTACGGGAAAACTGTTTTTT. This encodes CASSPGHSTGKLFF.

J is TRBJ2-5 and V is TRBV5-6; D may be TRBD2 (5 bases). From germline, CDR1 is SGHDT and CDR2 YYEEEE. V shed 2 bases and J shed 5 bases, with 10 bases lying between them. The CDR3 has 13 residues. In nucleotides, the CDR3 is TGTGCCAGCAGCTTACGGGGTGGGGAGACCCAGTACTTC. Encoded protein: CASSLRGGETQYF.

The chain combines TRBV4-1 with TRBJ2-2; D might be TRBD2 (5 bases). This CDR3 contains 16 residues. V lost 0 bases to trimming and J lost 5 bases, with 13 bases between them. Germline CDR1 reads MGHRA; CDR2 reads YSYEKL. CDR3 amino acids: CASSQDPLPGTGELFF. The CDR3 coding sequence is TGCGCCAGCAGCCAAGATCCACTCCCGGGGACCGGGGAGCTGTTTTTT.

In nucleotides, the CDR3 is TGTGCCAGCTCACCCTTAGCGACAGGGCTAACCTACAATGAGCAGTTCTTC. It codes for CASSPLATGLTYNEQFF. V usage is TRBV18 and J usage is TRBJ2-1, with 7 bases matching TRBD1. Trimming removed 3 bases from V and 2 bases from J; junction bases left unmatched: 10. Germline lookup yields CDR1 KGHSH and CDR2 LQKENI. This CDR3 contains 17 residues.

The chain carries TRBV18 and TRBJ1-4, with TRBD1 matching 8 bases. CDR1 KGHSH and CDR2 LQKENI come from the germline V gene. The CDR3 spans 16 residues. V dropped 5 bases and J dropped 10; count of bases not matched to a gene: 15. The CDR3 protein is CASSTTTGTGSGKLFF. As DNA, the CDR3 is TGTGCCAGCTCAACAACAACCGGGACAGGTAGTGGAAAACTGTTTTTT.

In regard to this clone: This CDR3 is also generated by other DNA sequences in the sample. V usage is TRBV24-1 and J usage is TRBJ2-5, with TRBD1 matching 9 bases. Per germline, CDR1 KGHDR and CDR2 SFDVKD. This CDR3 region has 14 residues. The ends lost 5 bases at V and 5 bases at J; junction bases unmatched: 5. CDR3 region: CATSVTGGAETQYF. The CDR3 DNA reads TGTGCCACCAGTGTTACAGGGGGCGCGGAGACCCAGTACTTC.

This rearrangement joins TRBV27 to TRBJ2-7; TRBD2 matches at 8 bases. The CDR3 is 16 residues long. Germline V gene lookup returns CDR1 MNHEY and CDR2 SMNVEV (reference sequence). V lost 5 bases, J lost 2 bases, and 11 bases stayed unmatched. The CDR3 DNA is TGTGCCAGCAGTCCCTGGCGGGGGGAAGGGCCCTACGAGCAGTACTTC. Translating gives CASSPWRGEGPYEQYF.

The J gene is TRBJ2-4, the V gene TRBV7-2; 8 positions agree with TRBD1. The CDR3 covers 16 residues. CDR1 and CDR2 from the germline V gene are SGHTA and FQGNSA. After removal of 5 bases from V and 3 bases from J, the junction contained 9 bases not matched to a gene. Written as DNA, the CDR3 is TGTGCCAGCAGCGGATTTCCCGGGACAGGCAAAAACATTCAGTACTTC. This encodes CASSGFPGTGKNIQYF.

The count of this clone is one. The CDR3 sequence: CASSLIGTGDYEQYF. CDR3 nucleotide sequence: TGTGCCAGCAGCTTAATAGGGACAGGGGACTACGAGCAGTACTTC. The chain couples TRBV5-5 to TRBJ2-7, with 10 bases identical to TRBD1. Losses at the gene ends were 2 bases for V and 3 bases for J; bases not matched to a gene: 5. Per the germline V gene, CDR1 is SGHKS and CDR2 is YYEKEE (reference sequence). The CDR3 is made up of 15 amino acids.

The chain links TRBV21-1 to TRBJ1-1. TRBV21-1 is labeled a pseudogene. There are 15 residues in the CDR3. CDR3 protein: CASSKGEGMNTEAFF. DNA of the CDR3: TGTGCCAGCAGCAAAGGGGAGGGAATGAACACTGAAGCTTTCTTT.

The rearrangement links TRBV27 to TRBJ1-5; D ambiguous. The germline CDR1 and CDR2 sequences are MNHEY and SMNVEV (reference sequence). With 2 bases removed from V and 7 bases from J, the gap between germline ends came to 9 bases. The CDR3 covers 13 residues. The chain's CDR3 is CASSLRGSQPQHF. CDR3 in DNA: TGTGCCAGCAGTTTACGGGGAAGCCAGCCCCAGCATTTT.

This clone was recorded a few times. The genes are TRBV7-7 and TRBJ2-2; 8 nucleotides agree with TRBD2. CDR1 SSHAT and CDR2 FNYEAQ come from the germline V gene (reference sequence). V shed 3 bases, J shed 4 bases, and the junction held 7 bases outside the gene matches. The CDR3 contains 16 residues. CDR3 amino acids: CASSFSTGGFTGELFF. In DNA form, the CDR3 reads TGTGCCAGCAGCTTCTCTACGGGGGGGTTCACCGGGGAGCTGTTTTTT.

This chain links TRBV5-5 with TRBJ1-5; 7 bases map to TRBD1. CDR3 length: 15 residues. In germline, CDR1 is SGHKS, CDR2 YYEKEE (reference sequence). After removal of 0 bases from V and 3 bases from J, the junction contained 3 bases not matched to a gene. The CDR3 loop reads CASSLEGAHNQPQHF. CDR3 sequence (DNA): TGTGCCAGCAGCTTGGAGGGGGCGCACAATCAGCCCCAGCATTTT.

The chain employs TRBV19 and TRBJ2-7, with D maybe TRBD2 (6 bases). The V gene lost 6 bases and the J gene lost 4 bases, with 19 bases spanning the gap. Germline CDR1 is LNHDA and CDR2 is SQIVND (reference sequence). This CDR3 has 15 amino acids. This chain's CDR3 is CASRVGSAGFYEQYF. The CDR3 DNA is TGTGCCAGTAGGGTGGGTTCCGCGGGGTTTTACGAGCAGTACTTC.

The rearrangement uses TRBV19 and TRBJ1-6; TRBD1 aligns across 8 bases. This CDR3 contains 16 residues. Germline trimming cut 4 bases from V and 3 bases from J; bases unmatched to any gene: 5. The V gene's germline CDR1 is LNHDA and CDR2 SQIVND (reference sequence). CDR3 amino acids: CASSKDGQGYNSPLHF. Written as DNA, the CDR3 is TGTGCCAGTAGTAAGGACGGACAGGGCTATAATTCACCCCTCCACTTT.

The chain is built from TRBV3-1 (or the pseudogene TRBV3-2) and TRBJ1-3; no clear D gene. The V and J ends lost 0 bases and 8 bases respectively, with 14 bases between them. Germline V CDR1 and CDR2: LGHDT, YNNKEL (reference sequence). The CDR3 runs 15 residues. Here the CDR3 DNA reads TGTGCCAGCAGCCAAGATTACCTAGGTAGTGACACCATATATTTT. Protein sequence: CASSQDYLGSDTIYF.

The chain has TRBV11-2 and TRBJ1-1, with 7 nucleotides matching TRBD1. CDR3 size: 14 residues. The trim removed 5 bases at V and 7 bases at J, leaving 10 bases unmatched. Germline-derived CDR1 and CDR2 are SGHAT and FQNNGV. CDR3 sequence (DNA): TGTGCCAGCAGCCCAACAGGGGAACTAAATGAAGCTTTCTTT. Amino acids: CASSPTGELNEAFF.

V is TRBV5-1 and J is TRBJ2-1; 9 bases are a match to TRBD1. Losses at the gene ends were 4 bases for V and 2 bases for J; bases not matched to a gene: 10. CDR1 and CDR2 from the germline V gene are SGHRS and YFSETQ. The CDR3 loop spans 17 amino acids. The DNA of the CDR3 is TGCGCCAGCAGCCCAATTGGACAGGGGATCCCCTACAATGAGCAGTTCTTC. This gives the protein CASSPIGQGIPYNEQFF.

CDR3 nucleotide sequence: TGTGCCAGCAGCTTGGTCATAGTTTCCTACAATGAGCAGTTCTTC. This sequence encodes CASSLVIVSYNEQFF. The V gene is TRBV5-5, the J gene TRBJ2-1; D is undetermined. V shed 0 bases and J shed 1 base, with 8 bases lying between them. Germline V CDR1 and CDR2: SGHKS, YYEKEE (reference sequence). CDR3 length equals 15 residues.

The chain combines TRBV19 with TRBJ2-1, with D possibly TRBD1 on 5 matching bases. This CDR3 has 15 residues. Trimming stripped 4 bases from V and 7 bases from J, with 17 bases between. Looked up from germline, CDR1 is LNHDA and CDR2 is SQIVND (reference sequence). CDR3 DNA: TGTGCCAGTAGTACCCCATGGGCAGGGTATAATGAGCAGTTCTTC. Its translation: CASSTPWAGYNEQFF.

The J gene is TRBJ1-6, the V gene TRBV4-1; D might be TRBD1 (6 bases). The germline CDR1 and CDR2 sequences are MGHRA and YSYEKL. The CDR3 runs 16 residues. V lost 1 base and J 2 bases, leaving 9 bases between the germline ends. The CDR3 here is CASSQAQGPYNSPLHF. CDR3 nucleotides: TGCGCCAGCAGCCAAGCGCAGGGGCCCTATAATTCACCCCTCCACTTT.

This chain uses TRBV24-1 with TRBJ2-5, with 7 positions matching TRBD1. The CDR3 extends over 15 amino acids. CDR1 is KGHDR and CDR2 is SFDVKD in the germline V gene. V was pared by 4 bases and J by 3 bases, with 7 bases of the junction left unmatched. In DNA form, the CDR3 reads TGTGCCACCAGTGAGAGGGACAGTACAAAAGAGACCCAGTACTTC. Its protein is CATSERDSTKETQYF.

The V call is TRBV5-1, the J call TRBJ2-1; TRBD2 matches 14 bases. The germline CDR1 and CDR2 sequences are SGHRS and YFSETQ. J lost 9 bases, V lost 1 base, and 6 bases had no gene match. The CDR3 loop spans 16 amino acids. The CDR3 bases are TGCGCCAGCAGCTTGCCGGGACTAGCGGGAGTGGTTGAGCAGTTCTTC. It translates to CASSLPGLAGVVEQFF.

The chain uses TRBV27 and TRBJ1-2; D ambiguous. The CDR3 consists of 13 residues. The ends were cut back, 5 bases at V and 1 base at J, with 8 bases in the middle. Germline V gene lookup returns CDR1 MNHEY and CDR2 SMNVEV (reference sequence). CDR3 DNA: TGTGCCAGCAGTCTACGAAATAACTATGGCTACACCTTC. Translating gives CASSLRNNYGYTF.

This chain links TRBV7-3 with TRBJ1-6, with 8 bases that match TRBD1. After removal of 1 base from V and 10 bases from J, the junction contained 6 bases not matched to a gene. The CDR3 totals 15 residues. CDR1 and CDR2 from the germline V gene are SGHTA and FQGTGA. The CDR3 nucleotides are TGTGCCAGCAGCTTAAACGGCAGGGGGCTCTCACCCCTCCACTTT. Amino acids: CASSLNGRGLSPLHF.